The clone carrying this T cell receptor beta chain came up many times. Antigen specificity is unknown. Ophthalmopathy-affected donors exhibited moderate-to-severe activity, CAS ≥3, NOSPECS ≥4, and duration under 3 months. This entry belongs to a study of Graves' ophthalmopathy and Graves' hyperthyroidism. Whole-study context: Peripheral blood collection took place at initial diagnosis, before any treatment. Whole-study results and caveats: Forecasting of ophthalmopathy progression by the model achieved more than 70% sensitivity and 72% to 85% specificity.

Scientists amplified the TCR beta CDR3 regions from RNA transcripts. RT-PCR in the first round used HTBI primers; a second-round multiplex PCR followed. Using its own MiXCR run on the multiplex PCR reads, TCRdb lists one record per CDR3 protein. The sample yields about 370,000 distinct CDR3 sequences, around 16% seen once. The ends were cut back, 0 bases at V and 4 bases at J, with 10 bases in the middle. The CDR3 length is 15 residues. Per the germline V gene, CDR1 is MNHEY and CDR2 is SVGAGI. The J gene is TRBJ1-5, the V gene TRBV6-5; no clear D gene. What was sequenced was peripheral blood. This receptor was identified in a woman aged 18 to 35 with Graves' ophthalmopathy. The CDR3 nucleotides read TGTGCCAGCAGTTACTCAGGGCAGCAGAATCAGCCCCAGCATTTT. Amino acid sequence: CASSYSGQQNQPQHF.